The 8 T cell receptor beta chains below were found in one sample sequenced in a study of T cell changes during pregnancy in multiple sclerosis. TCRdb's copy holds only in-frame clones and misses some; the assay was immunoSEQ multiplex PCR. The sample lists about 59,000 clones, 90% to 95% occurring once. Sample: CD4+ T cells from peripheral blood mononuclear cells, taken before pregnancy. These receptors all stem from a female donor with multiple sclerosis, enrolled in a pregnancy study.

This clone was observed a few times. The J gene is TRBJ1-2, the V gene TRBV5-1, with 7 bases lining up with TRBD1. The V gene end was trimmed by 4 bases and the J gene end by 8 bases; junction bases not matched to a gene: 5. This CDR3 has 12 residues. From germline, CDR1 is SGHRS and CDR2 YFSETQ. The CDR3 DNA follows: TGCGCCAGCAGCCTGACAGGGCACGGCTACACCTTC. The encoded protein is CASSLTGHGYTF. Full variable domain (outside the CDR3, taken from reference TRBV5-1 and TRBJ1-2): KAGVTQTPRYLIKTRGQQVTLSCSPISGHRSVSWYQQTPGQGLQFLFEYFSETQRNKGNFPGRFSGRQFSNSRSEMNVSTLELGDSALYLCASSLTGHGYTFGSGTRLTVV.

V usage is TRBV18 and J usage is TRBJ2-1, with 10 nucleotides matching TRBD1. The CDR3 totals 15 residues. The V gene end was trimmed by 5 bases and the J gene end by 6 bases; junction bases not matched to a gene: 7. Looked up from germline, CDR1 is KGHSH and CDR2 is LQKENI. CDR3 sequence (DNA): TGTGCCAGCTCATTAGGACAGGGGGTATTCAATGAGCAGTTCTTC. It encodes CASSLGQGVFNEQFF.

This clone appeared a single time. The chain carries TRBV18 and TRBJ1-5; TRBD1 matches at 7 bases. J gave up 2 bases and V 2 bases, and 6 bases lay outside the gene matches. Germline V gene lookup returns CDR1 KGHSH and CDR2 LQKENI. The CDR3 length is 16 residues. The CDR3 nucleotides read TGTGCCAGCTCACCAGACAGGGCAGCGGGCAATCAGCCCCAGCATTTT. It codes for CASSPDRAAGNQPQHF.

The genes are TRBV27 and TRBJ1-1; D perhaps matches TRBD1 (6 bases). The germline V gene has CDR1 MNHEY and CDR2 SMNVEV (reference sequence). The CDR3 is made up of 14 amino acids. V was cut by 5 bases and J by 1 base, with 11 bases left in between. For the CDR3, the DNA is TGTGCCAGCAGTCCCCAGGGGCAGAACACTGAAGCTTTCTTT. Translation: CASSPQGQNTEAFF.

The rearrangement joins TRBV18 to TRBJ2-7; 10 nucleotides agree with TRBD2. V was pared by 5 bases and J by 7 bases, with 8 bases of the junction left unmatched. Per germline, CDR1 KGHSH and CDR2 LQKENI. This CDR3 is built from 14 residues. As DNA, the CDR3 is TGTGCCAGCTCAGGGGCTAGCGGGAGCCGGGAGCAGTACTTC. This encodes CASSGASGSREQYF.

This clone occurred once. This chain uses TRBV27 with TRBJ2-7, with D possibly TRBD1 on 5 matching bases. Germline assignment: CDR1 MNHEY and CDR2 SMNVEV (reference sequence). The CDR3 length is 14 residues. V was cut by 2 bases and J by 2 bases, with 10 bases left in between. The DNA of the CDR3 is TGTGCCAGCAGTTTAATCCCCAGGGCCTACGAGCAGTACTTC. Its protein product is CASSLIPRAYEQYF.

V is TRBV27 and J is TRBJ2-3, with 7 bases matching TRBD1. V was pared by 4 bases and J by 4 bases, with 11 bases of the junction left unmatched. CDR3 size: 16 residues. CDR1 is MNHEY and CDR2 is SMNVEV in the germline V gene (reference sequence). The CDR3 DNA sequence: TGTGCCAGCAGTTCCCTGGCAGGGGGTGGCGCAGATACGCAGTATTTT. It yields the protein CASSSLAGGGADTQYF.

This chain joins TRBV7-9 and TRBJ1-3; possible D gene TRBD1, 5 bases. The germline V gene encodes CDR1 SEHNR and CDR2 FQNEAQ (reference sequence). V shed 3 bases and J shed 1 base, with 13 bases lying between them. The CDR3 is 16 amino acids. The CDR3 DNA reads TGTGCCAGCAGCTTTAATATCGGGACTTCTGGAAACACCATATATTTT. Translated, it gives CASSFNIGTSGNTIYF. Full variable domain (rest looked up from reference TRBV7-9 and TRBJ1-3): DTGVSQNPRHKITKRGQNVTFRCDPISEHNRLYWYRQTLGQGPEFLTYFQNEAQLEKSRLLSDRFSAERPKGSFSTLEIQRTEQGDSAMYLCASSFNIGTSGNTIYFGEGSWLTVV.